This T cell receptor beta chain was recorded in a study of cytomegalovirus exposure and HLA in healthy donors. Study overall: Across some 400 genotyped donors, more than 75% landed in the Caucasian-associated ancestry cluster. General study points: Analysis was carried out at a later point, and it linked a missense DCLRE1C variant to TCR beta V- and J-gene trimming.

Notes on this clone: Its target is unknown.

In the PCR, 60 Vbeta and 13 Jbeta primers were used. Only in-frame clones appear in the TCRdb table, and some are missing; sequencing was by immunoSEQ multiplex PCR. This table has about 160,000 clones, approximately 79% appearing once. This CDR3 contains 15 residues. Trimming at V came to 5 bases and at J to 2 bases, leaving 6 bases not matched to a gene. Germline V gene lookup returns CDR1 SGHTA and CDR2 FQGNSA. The chain joins TRBV7-2 to TRBJ2-7; TRBD2 agrees at 10 bases. The source material was PBMCs. The sequence was obtained from a man aged 40-49 years in good health and CMV-seronegative. The CDR3 is CASSPGLADTYEQYF. CDR3 nucleotide sequence: TGTGCCAGCAGCCCCGGACTAGCGGATACCTACGAGCAGTACTTC.